What follows describes a single T cell receptor (beta chain). Its antigen is unidentified. The assay was immunoSEQ multiplex PCR, and TCRdb's table has in-frame clones only and misses some. Among approximately 17,000 clones, about three quarters were seen once, and the ten largest hold 13% to 15%. This sample is drawn from a study of T cell responses to AZD1222 COVID-19 vaccine. The V gene lost 6 bases and the J gene lost 0 bases, with 11 bases spanning the gap. Per the germline V gene, CDR1 is MDHEN and CDR2 is SYDVKM. The CDR3 contains 15 residues. Broader study findings: The study reported that nearly half of spike-specific TCRs target unmutated variant regions. It was only after the peak T cell response that any repertoires were sampled. Following two doses of AZD1222, Spike-specific TCR breadth and depth rose.

The receptor was isolated from an adult who received the AZD1222 COVID-19 vaccine. The sample in question was peripheral blood, obtained 28 days after the second AZD1222 dose. This chain connects TRBV28 to TRBJ1-4, with a possible D match to TRBD1 (5 bases). CDR3 DNA: TGTGCCAGCAGGCGGGACCTTTCAACTAATGAAAAACTGTTTTTT. It yields the protein CASRRDLSTNEKLFF.